Listed below are T cell receptor beta chains from one sample, sequenced in a study of cytotoxic CD8 clonotypes in ibrutinib-treated CLL. The table came from immunoSEQ multiplex PCR; TCRdb's copy has only in-frame clones and leaves some out. The sample includes about 130,000 clones, about 79% seen only once; the top ten take roughly 13%. The sample in question was PBMCs, obtained after 12 months of ibrutinib treatment. Receptors originate from a human donor with chronic lymphocytic leukemia. CDR3s include the opening cysteine and the closing phenylalanine or tryptophan. A D gene is named only where the DNA matches it firmly. Size tells how often a clone was seen (once, few, many) or the class of an expanded clone, and some rows leave it out.

V gene	clone size	J gene	D gene	CDR3 DNA	CDR3 protein
TRBV2	.	TRBJ1-5	TRBD1	TGTGCCAGTCGACAGGGGGATCAGCCCCAGCATTTT	CASRQGDQPQHF
TRBV5-4	.	TRBJ2-1	TRBD2	TGTGCCAGCAGTCGGGAGGACAAACGAGCCTTCTTC	CASSREDKRAFF
TRBV18	.	TRBJ1-1	.	TGTGCCAGCTCAGAGCTGACCACTGGGAACACTGAAGCTTTCTTT	CASSELTTGNTEAFF
TRBV7-8	.	TRBJ2-3	TRBD2	TGTGCCAGCAGCTTGTACGGGACTAGCGGGAGCACAGATACGCAGTATTTT	CASSLYGTSGSTDTQYF
TRBV19	few	TRBJ2-1	.	TGTGCCAGTAGTAGCGAGGGACGCTGGTACAATGAGCAGTTCTTC	CASSSEGRWYNEQFF
TRBV10-3	.	TRBJ1-2	TRBD1	TGTGCCATCAGTGTGGACAGGGACAGGATTAACTATGGCTACACCTTC	CAISVDRDRINYGYTF
TRBV9	.	TRBJ1-1	.	TGTGCCAGCAGCGTAGAGGGCCTGGGGCCTATCAAAATGAACACTGAAGCTTTCTTT	CASSVEGLGPIKMNTEAFF
TRBV10-3	.	TRBJ2-6	TRBD2	TGTGCCATCAGTCTAGCGGGAGTAAGTGGGGCCAACGTCCTGACTTTC	CAISLAGVSGANVLTF
TRBV6-5	.	TRBJ1-1	.	TGTGCCAGCAGTTATTCGAAATCTGGAGGGAACACTGAAGCTTTCTTT	CASSYSKSGGNTEAFF
TRBV7-5	.	TRBJ1-1	.	TGTGTCAGAAGCTCCCGGGACGGGAACACTGAAGCTTTCTTT	CVRSSRDGNTEAFF
TRBV4-2	.	TRBJ2-3	TRBD2	TGTGCCAGCAGCCAGGTAGCGGGAGGGCTCACAGATACGCAGTATTTT	CASSQVAGGLTDTQYF
TRBV11-2	.	TRBJ2-1	TRBD2	TGTGCCAGCAGCCCAAGGAGGACTAGCGGGAGGGCCTCCTACAATGAGCAGTTCTTC	CASSPRRTSGRASYNEQFF
TRBV5-1	.	TRBJ2-3	TRBD1	TGCGCCAGCCGACAGGGGGCCTCCACAGATACGCAGTATTTT	CASRQGASTDTQYF
TRBV6-5	.	TRBJ1-1	.	TGTGCCAGCAGTACTGGGGGTTCCACTGAAGCTTTCTTT	CASSTGGSTEAFF
TRBV11-2	.	TRBJ1-2	TRBD1	TGTGCCAGCAGCCCGTGGACAGGTACATGGAACTATGGCTACACCTTC	CASSPWTGTWNYGYTF
TRBV30	.	TRBJ2-5	.	TGTGCCTGGAGTTCGGGGATTCAAGAGACCCAGTACTTC	CAWSSGIQETQYF
TRBV9	.	TRBJ1-4	.	TGTGCCAGCAGCGTGGGACCGGGGAATGAAAAACTGTTTTTT	CASSVGPGNEKLFF
TRBV7-6	.	TRBJ2-2	TRBD1	TGTGCCAGCAGCCCCATCGCAGGACAGGGGGCACGGACCGGGGAGCTGTTTTTT	CASSPIAGQGARTGELFF
TRBV7-2	.	TRBJ2-7	TRBD2	TGTGCCAGCAGCCACCCGGGACTAGCGCCCGAGCAGTACTTC	CASSHPGLAPEQYF
TRBV18	.	TRBJ2-5	.	TGTGCCAGCTCAATGGGGGAGACCCAGTACTTC	CASSMGETQYF
TRBV7-3	few	TRBJ2-7	TRBD1	TGTGCCAGCAGCCCAGGGGGCCCTCCCGGCGAGCAGTACTTC	CASSPGGPPGEQYF
TRBV7-8	.	TRBJ2-4	.	TGTGCCAGCAGCGCTATAGCGGCCCCCAAAAACATTCAGTACTTC	CASSAIAAPKNIQYF